This TCR beta chain was found in a study of T-cell reconstitution after alpha-beta-depleted transplantation in children (dated by TCRdb to 2016 to 2017). Regarding the study in general: Using TCR repertoire profiling, the study quantitatively followed how T-cell immune reconstitution unfolded in children after TCRalphabeta/CD19-depleted allogeneic hematopoietic cell transplantation.

Spanning cysteine to phenylalanine, the CDR3 consists of 14 amino acids. The sequence is cut down to CDR3 DNA, 42 bases in frame from base 1. As encoded in the germline V gene, CDR1 is SGHRS while CDR2 is YFSETQ. About this clonotype itself: Its antigen is still unknown. At one end the junction does not follow the germline gene, possibly because of a read error.

Library prep was done by PCR. Sequenced on an Illumina HiSeq 2500. TCR libraries were prepared with molecular barcoding, using unique molecular identifiers to normalize TCRbeta repertoire quantification. Clones were called with MiXCR by TCRdb after fastp trimmed the public reads at Q25, and only in-frame beta chains were retained. Every distinct CDR3 protein forms one entry, paired with its most common genes and DNA. This sample gives about 270,000 distinct CDR3 sequences in total; 9.5% to 10% of them show up just once. Of the sample, about a tenth is held by the ten largest clones. Here the sequenced sample was PBMCs from the stem cell graft donor, taken from the stem cell graft. The TCR comes from a human donor who donated a stem cell graft to a child with SCID. The receptor chain draws on TRBV5-1 and TRBJ1-1, and TRBD1 may be the D gene, going by 5 matching bases. For the CDR3, the sequence is CASSLGRVKTEAFF. The DNA sequence follows: TGCGCCAGCAGCTTGGGCAGGGTGAAGACTGAAGCTTTCTTT.